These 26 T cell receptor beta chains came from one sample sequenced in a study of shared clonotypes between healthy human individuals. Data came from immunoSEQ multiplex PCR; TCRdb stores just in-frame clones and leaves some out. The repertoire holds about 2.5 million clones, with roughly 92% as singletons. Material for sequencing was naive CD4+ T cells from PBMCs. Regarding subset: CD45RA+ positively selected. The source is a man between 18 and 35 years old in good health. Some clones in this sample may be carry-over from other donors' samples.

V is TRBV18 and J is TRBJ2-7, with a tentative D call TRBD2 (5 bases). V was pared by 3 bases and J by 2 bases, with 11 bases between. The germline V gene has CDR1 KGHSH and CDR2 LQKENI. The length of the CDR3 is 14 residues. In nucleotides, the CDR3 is TGTGCCAGCTCACCCCGGACTCCCACCTACGAGCAGTACTTC. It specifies CASSPRTPTYEQYF.

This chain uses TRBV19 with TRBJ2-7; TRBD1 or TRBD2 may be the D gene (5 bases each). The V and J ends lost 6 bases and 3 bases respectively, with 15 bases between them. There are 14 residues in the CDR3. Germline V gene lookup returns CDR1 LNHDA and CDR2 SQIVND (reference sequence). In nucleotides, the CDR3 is TGTGCCAGTAGCCTCCGGGACGGACTCTACGAGCAGTACTTC. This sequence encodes CASSLRDGLYEQYF.

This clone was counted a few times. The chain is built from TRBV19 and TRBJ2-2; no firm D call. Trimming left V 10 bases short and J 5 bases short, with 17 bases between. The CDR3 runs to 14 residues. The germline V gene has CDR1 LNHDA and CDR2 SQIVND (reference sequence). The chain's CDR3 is CATARLFGTGELFF. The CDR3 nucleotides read TGTGCCACCGCCCGCCTTTTTGGAACCGGGGAGCTGTTTTTT.

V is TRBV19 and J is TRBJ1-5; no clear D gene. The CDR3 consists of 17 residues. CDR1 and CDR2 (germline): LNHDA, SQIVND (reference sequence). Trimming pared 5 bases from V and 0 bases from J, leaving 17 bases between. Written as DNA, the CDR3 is TGTGCCAGTAGTCTACTATGGCAGAGGAATAGCAATCAGCCCCAGCATTTT. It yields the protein CASSLLWQRNSNQPQHF.

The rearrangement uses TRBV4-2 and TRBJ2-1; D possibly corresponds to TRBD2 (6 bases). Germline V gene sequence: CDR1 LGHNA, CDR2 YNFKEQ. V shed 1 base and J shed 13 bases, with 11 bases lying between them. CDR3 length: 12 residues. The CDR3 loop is CASSQAGVEQFF. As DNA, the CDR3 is TGTGCCAGCAGCCAAGCGGGAGTGGAACAGTTCTTC.

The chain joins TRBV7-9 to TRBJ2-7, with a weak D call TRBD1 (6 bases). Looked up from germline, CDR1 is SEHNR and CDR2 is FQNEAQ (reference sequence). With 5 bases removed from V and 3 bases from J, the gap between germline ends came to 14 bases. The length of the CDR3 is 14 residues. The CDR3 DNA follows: TGTGCCAGCAGCACCTGGGACAAAAACTACGAGCAGTACTTC. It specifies CASSTWDKNYEQYF.

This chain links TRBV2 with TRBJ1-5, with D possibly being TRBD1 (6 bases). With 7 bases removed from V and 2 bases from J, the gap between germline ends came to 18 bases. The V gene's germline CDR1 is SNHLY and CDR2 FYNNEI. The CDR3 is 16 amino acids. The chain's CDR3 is CASNLGGRGGNQPQHF. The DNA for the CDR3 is TGTGCCAGCAACCTCGGGGGGCGCGGCGGCAATCAGCCCCAGCATTTT.

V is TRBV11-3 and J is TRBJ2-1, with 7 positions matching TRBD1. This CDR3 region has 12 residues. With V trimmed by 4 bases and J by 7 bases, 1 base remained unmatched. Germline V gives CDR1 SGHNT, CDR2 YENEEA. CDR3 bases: TGTGCCAGCAGCTCGACAGGGAATGAGCAGTTCTTC. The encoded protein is CASSSTGNEQFF.

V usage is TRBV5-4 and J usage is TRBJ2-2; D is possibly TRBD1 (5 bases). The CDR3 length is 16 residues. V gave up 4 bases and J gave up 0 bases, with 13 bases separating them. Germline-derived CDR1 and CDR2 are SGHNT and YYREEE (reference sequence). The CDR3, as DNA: TGTGCCAGCAGCCCCCGGACACCAGCGAACACCGGGGAGCTGTTTTTT. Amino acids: CASSPRTPANTGELFF.

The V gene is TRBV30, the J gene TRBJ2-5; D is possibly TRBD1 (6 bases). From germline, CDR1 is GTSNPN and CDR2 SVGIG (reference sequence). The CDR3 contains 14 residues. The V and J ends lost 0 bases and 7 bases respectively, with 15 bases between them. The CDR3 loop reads CAWSVLPGVGTQYF. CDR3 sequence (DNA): TGTGCCTGGAGTGTACTCCCAGGGGTGGGGACCCAGTACTTC.

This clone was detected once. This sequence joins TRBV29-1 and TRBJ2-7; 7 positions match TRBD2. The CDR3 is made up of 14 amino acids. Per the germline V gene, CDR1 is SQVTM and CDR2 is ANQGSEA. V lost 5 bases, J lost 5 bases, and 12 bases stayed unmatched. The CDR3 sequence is CSVSFSGREDEQYF. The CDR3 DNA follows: TGCAGCGTTTCCTTTAGCGGGCGCGAAGACGAGCAGTACTTC.

CDR3 in amino acids: CASRGLNGDIQYF. In DNA, the CDR3 is TGTGCCAGCAGGGGGTTAAACGGGGACATTCAGTACTTC. The chain is built from TRBV27 and TRBJ2-4, with D possibly matching TRBD2 (5 bases). CDR3 length: 13 residues. Germline values: CDR1 MNHEY, CDR2 SMNVEV (reference sequence). Trimming took 6 bases from V and 8 from J, leaving 14 bases between them.

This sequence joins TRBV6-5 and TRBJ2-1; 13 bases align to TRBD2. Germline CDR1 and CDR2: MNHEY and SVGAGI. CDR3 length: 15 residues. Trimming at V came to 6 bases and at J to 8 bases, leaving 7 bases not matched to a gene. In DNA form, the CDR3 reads TGTGCCAGCAGCCGCGGGACTAGCGGGATCTATGAGCAGTTCTTC. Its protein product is CASSRGTSGIYEQFF.

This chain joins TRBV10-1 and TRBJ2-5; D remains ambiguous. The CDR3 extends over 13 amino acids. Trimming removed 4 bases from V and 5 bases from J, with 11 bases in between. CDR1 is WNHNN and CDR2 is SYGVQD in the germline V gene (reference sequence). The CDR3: CASSVAGRETQYF. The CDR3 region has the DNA TGCGCCAGCAGTGTGGCAGGACGCGAGACCCAGTACTTC.

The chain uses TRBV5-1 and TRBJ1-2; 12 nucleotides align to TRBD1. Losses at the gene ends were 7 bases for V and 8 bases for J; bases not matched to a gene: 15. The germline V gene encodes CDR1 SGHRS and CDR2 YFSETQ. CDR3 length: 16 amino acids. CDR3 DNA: TGCGCCAGCGCAGGGACAGGGGGCGTCATGGGACGAGGCTACACCTTC. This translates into CASAGTGGVMGRGYTF.

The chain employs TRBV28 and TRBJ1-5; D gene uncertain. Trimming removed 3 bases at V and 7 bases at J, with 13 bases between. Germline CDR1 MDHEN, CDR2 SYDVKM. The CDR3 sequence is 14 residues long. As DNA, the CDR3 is TGTGCCAGCAGTTTGAAGGGCCGGTACCAGCCCCAGCATTTT. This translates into CASSLKGRYQPQHF.

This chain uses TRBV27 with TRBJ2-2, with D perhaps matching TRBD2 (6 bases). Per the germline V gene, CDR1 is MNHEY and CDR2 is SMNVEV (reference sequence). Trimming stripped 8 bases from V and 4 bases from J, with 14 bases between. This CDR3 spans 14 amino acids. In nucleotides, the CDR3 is TGTGCCAGCCACCCCTATAGCGGCACCGGGGAGCTGTTTTTT. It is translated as CASHPYSGTGELFF.

CDR3 sequence reads: CASSLVDRLDTQYF. CDR3 DNA: TGTGCCAGCAGCTTAGTCGACAGGCTGGATACGCAGTATTTT. V and J are TRBV7-8 and TRBJ2-3; D may be TRBD1 (6 bases). Germline CDR1 is SGHVS and CDR2 is FQNEAQ. Between the trimmed V and J ends, which lost 1 base and 6 bases, there was a span of 11 bases. The CDR3 has 14 residues.

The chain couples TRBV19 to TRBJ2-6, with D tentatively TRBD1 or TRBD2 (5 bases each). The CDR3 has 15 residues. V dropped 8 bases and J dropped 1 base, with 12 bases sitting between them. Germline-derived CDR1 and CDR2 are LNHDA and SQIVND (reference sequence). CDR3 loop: CASALGTSGANVLTF. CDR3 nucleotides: TGTGCCAGTGCGCTTGGGACGTCTGGGGCCAACGTCCTGACTTTC.

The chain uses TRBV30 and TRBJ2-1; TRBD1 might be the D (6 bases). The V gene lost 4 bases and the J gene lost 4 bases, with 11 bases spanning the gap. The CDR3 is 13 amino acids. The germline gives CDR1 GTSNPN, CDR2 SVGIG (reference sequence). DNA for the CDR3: TGTGCCTGGACGGGACAACAGTACAATGAGCAGTTCTTC. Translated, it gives CAWTGQQYNEQFF.

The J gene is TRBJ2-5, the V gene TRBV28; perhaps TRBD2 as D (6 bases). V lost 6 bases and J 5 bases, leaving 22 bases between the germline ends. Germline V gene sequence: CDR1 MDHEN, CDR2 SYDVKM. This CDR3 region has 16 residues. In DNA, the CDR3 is TGTGCCAGCAGGAAGTTGAGGAGGGCCCGGGGGGAGACCCAGTACTTC. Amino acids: CASRKLRRARGETQYF.

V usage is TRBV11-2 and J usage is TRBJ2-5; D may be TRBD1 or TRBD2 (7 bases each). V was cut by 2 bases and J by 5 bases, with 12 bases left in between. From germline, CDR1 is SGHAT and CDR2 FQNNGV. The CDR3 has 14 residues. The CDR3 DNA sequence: TGTGCCAGCAGCTTATACAGGGGAGGGGAGACCCAGTACTTC. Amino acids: CASSLYRGGETQYF.

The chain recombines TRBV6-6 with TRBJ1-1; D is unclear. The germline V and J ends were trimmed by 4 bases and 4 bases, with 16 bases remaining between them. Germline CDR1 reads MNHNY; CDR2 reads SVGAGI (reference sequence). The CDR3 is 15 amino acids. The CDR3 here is CASSFRLGVGTEAFF. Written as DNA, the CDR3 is TGTGCCAGCAGTTTCCGGCTCGGGGTCGGCACTGAAGCTTTCTTT.

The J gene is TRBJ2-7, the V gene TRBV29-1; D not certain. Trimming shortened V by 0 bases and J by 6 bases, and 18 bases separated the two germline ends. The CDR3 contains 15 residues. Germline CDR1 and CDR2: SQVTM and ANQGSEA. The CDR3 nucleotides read TGCAGCGTTGAAGATCTGAAAGCGCGGCGAGGCGAGCAGTACTTC. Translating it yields CSVEDLKARRGEQYF.

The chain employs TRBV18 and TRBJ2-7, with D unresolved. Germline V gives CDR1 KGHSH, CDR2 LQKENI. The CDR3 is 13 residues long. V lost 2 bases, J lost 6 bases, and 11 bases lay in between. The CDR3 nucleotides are TGTGCCAGCTCACCAGGCCAGCAGGTCGAGCAGTACTTC. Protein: CASSPGQQVEQYF.

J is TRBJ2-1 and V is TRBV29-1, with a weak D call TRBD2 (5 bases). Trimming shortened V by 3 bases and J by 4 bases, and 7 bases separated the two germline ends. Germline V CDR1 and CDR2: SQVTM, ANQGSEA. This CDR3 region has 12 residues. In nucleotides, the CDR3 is TGCAGCGTTGAGGACTTTTACAATGAGCAGTTCTTC. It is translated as CSVEDFYNEQFF.